The 26 T cell receptor beta chains below come from one sample, sequenced in a study of CD8+ T cells in alopecia areata (dated by TCRdb to about 2018). Libraries were made using the immunoSEQ multiplex PCR assay. To provide template for TCR sequencing, every sample had RNA extracted and reverse transcribed into cDNA. The immuneACCESS repertoire file appears here via TCRdb, limited to in-frame rearrangements. These files lack a portion of the clones; in checked studies, under half of the deficit traces to unresolved V genes, and the cause of the others is not known. For this sample the table gives about 160,000 clones, of which about two thirds were detected only once. Jointly, the top ten make up about 0.94% of the sample. The time point tag for this specimen amounts to: four to five weeks on oral tofacitinib. Sample treatment or condition, as interpreted from the label and publication: oral pan-JAK inhibitor, 5-10 mg twice daily.

The specimen comprised CD4+ T cells sorted from blood, sampled at week 4, from a patient treated with tofacitinib. The receptors here all came from a human donor with alopecia areata.

Notes on this clone: The identical CDR3 is also encoded by other nucleotide sequences in the sample. The chain joins TRBV29-1 to TRBJ1-1, with D maybe TRBD1 (6 bases). The V end lost 6 bases, the J end lost 5 bases, and 10 bases lay between the germline ends. Per the germline V gene, CDR1 is SQVTM and CDR2 is ANQGSEA. The CDR3 has 11 residues. CDR3 DNA sequence: TGCAGCGTCAGGGGAGGGACTGAAGCTTTCTTT. Translation: CSVRGGTEAFF.

This CDR3 reads CASSRSADTQYF. The CDR3 DNA reads as TGTGCCAGCAGCCGAAGTGCCGATACGCAGTATTTT. V gene TRBV14 combines with J gene TRBJ2-3, with D unresolved. Trimming removed 4 bases at V and 6 bases at J, with 8 bases between. The CDR3 loop spans 12 amino acids. The germline CDR1 and CDR2 sequences are SGHDN and FVKESK.

This clone was seen only a few times. V is TRBV15 and J is TRBJ2-2, with D possibly TRBD2 on 6 matching bases. The germline V and J ends were trimmed by 1 base and 6 bases, with 6 bases remaining between them. This CDR3 spans 13 amino acids. The germline V gene encodes CDR1 LNHNV and CDR2 YYDKDF (reference sequence). The CDR3 loop reads CATSRAGAGELFF. The DNA for the CDR3 is TGTGCCACCAGCAGAGCGGGGGCCGGGGAGCTGTTTTTT.

This chain links TRBV5-6 with TRBJ2-7, with D perhaps TRBD1 (7 bases). Germline-derived CDR1 and CDR2 are SGHDT and YYEEEE. V was cut by 1 base and J by 7 bases, with 21 bases left in between. The CDR3 totals 16 residues. The CDR3 spells CASSLRGTETSKEQYF. The DNA of the CDR3 is TGTGCCAGCAGCTTGCGCGGGACAGAGACTTCTAAGGAGCAGTACTTC.

This clone was detected a few times. V usage is TRBV21-1 and J usage is TRBJ1-2; the DNA was not used to check the table's D call, TRBD1. TRBV21-1 is tagged as a pseudogene. This CDR3 contains 14 residues. The CDR3 loop reads CASSMGTGRYGYTF. CDR3 bases: TGTGCCAGCAGCATGGGGACAGGCCGATATGGCTACACCTTC.

The chain couples TRBV27 to TRBJ2-5; D uncertain. Germline V gene sequence: CDR1 MNHEY, CDR2 SMNVEV (reference sequence). V shed 6 bases and J shed 3 bases, with 17 bases lying between them. There are 15 residues in the CDR3. This chain's CDR3 is CASRPLFAGEETQYF. In DNA, the CDR3 is TGTGCCAGCAGGCCCCTTTTCGCTGGGGAAGAGACCCAGTACTTC.

The V gene is TRBV10-3, the J gene TRBJ2-1; TRBD1 matches 8 bases. This CDR3 has 13 residues. V gave up 6 bases and J gave up 9 bases; unmatched junction bases: 7. Looked up from germline, CDR1 is ENHRY and CDR2 is SYGVKD. Written as DNA, the CDR3 is TGTGCCATCAGCATACCAGGGGGCTTTGAGCAGTTCTTC. Its protein product is CAISIPGGFEQFF.

The rearrangement links TRBV5-6 to TRBJ1-2; possibly TRBD1 for D (5 bases). Germline V lookup: CDR1 SGHDT, CDR2 YYEEEE. Trimming removed 4 bases from V and 4 bases from J, with 11 bases in between. CDR3 length: 13 amino acids. CDR3 amino acids: CASSRGPIYGYTF. The CDR3 DNA is TGTGCCAGCAGCCGGGGACCGATCTATGGCTACACCTTC.

The chain is built from TRBV19 and TRBJ1-3, with no clear D. Looked up from germline, CDR1 is LNHDA and CDR2 is SQIVND (reference sequence). CDR3 length equals 13 residues. Trimming took 5 bases from V and 4 from J, leaving 9 bases between them. The CDR3 nucleotides are TGTGCCAGTAGTCCTCCTACAGGAAACACCATATATTTT. This encodes CASSPPTGNTIYF.

The chain uses TRBV10-3 and TRBJ2-1, with TRBD2 matching over 12 bases. Germline CDR1 and CDR2: ENHRY and SYGVKD. The CDR3 consists of 18 residues. V shed 0 bases, J shed 0 bases, and the junction held 3 bases outside the gene matches. CDR3 sequence: CAISESPSGGASYNEQFF. The CDR3 DNA reads as TGTGCCATCAGTGAGTCCCCTAGCGGGGGGGCCTCCTACAATGAGCAGTTCTTC.

The V call is TRBV27, the J call TRBJ2-5; 10 bases fit TRBD1. J was trimmed by 4 bases and V by 4 bases; bases with no gene match: 9. The CDR3 spans 16 residues. Germline V gene lookup returns CDR1 MNHEY and CDR2 SMNVEV (reference sequence). The CDR3 here is CASSSGTGASIETQYF. The CDR3 bases are TGTGCCAGCAGTTCCGGGACAGGGGCATCTATAGAGACCCAGTACTTC.

For the CDR3, the DNA is TGTGCCTGGGGAATCGGGACCTACGAGCAGTACTTC. Translated: CAWGIGTYEQYF. This chain links TRBV30 with TRBJ2-7; the D gene is possibly TRBD2 (5 bases). CDR1 is GTSNPN and CDR2 is SVGIG in the germline V gene (reference sequence). V lost 5 bases to trimming and J lost 2 bases, with 10 bases between them. The CDR3 has 12 residues.

The V and J genes are TRBV7-2 and TRBJ2-1, with 10 bases fitting TRBD2. The junction had 12 bases not matched to a gene; V was cut back by 4 bases and J by 6 bases. In germline, CDR1 is SGHTA, CDR2 FQGNSA. This CDR3 has 17 residues. In DNA, the CDR3 is TGTGCCAGCAGCTCTAGTCGTACTAGCGGGGTGTTCAATGAGCAGTTCTTC. It codes for CASSSSRTSGVFNEQFF.

This rearrangement joins TRBV27 to TRBJ1-2; D not resolved. V was pared by 3 bases and J by 2 bases, with 7 bases between. Looked up from germline, CDR1 is MNHEY and CDR2 is SMNVEV (reference sequence). The CDR3 sequence is 13 residues long. CDR3 region: CASSLTSNYGYTF. Here the CDR3 DNA reads TGTGCCAGCAGTTTGACTAGCAACTATGGCTACACCTTC.

The chain couples TRBV6-6 to TRBJ2-7; TRBD1 agrees at 7 bases. The CDR3 covers 15 residues. With V trimmed by 5 bases and J by 3 bases, 10 bases remained unmatched. Germline CDR1 reads MNHNY; CDR2 reads SVGAGI (reference sequence). The CDR3, as DNA: TGTGCCAGCAGTCAATACAGGGGATTGTTCTACGAGCAGTACTTC. Translated, it gives CASSQYRGLFYEQYF.

The chain recombines TRBV11-2 with TRBJ2-2; D gene unclear. The CDR3 is made up of 14 amino acids. With 6 bases removed from V and 7 bases from J, the gap between germline ends came to 15 bases. Germline V gene sequence: CDR1 SGHAT, CDR2 FQNNGV. This CDR3 is CASSYSVGVGELFF. DNA of the CDR3: TGTGCCAGCAGTTACTCAGTTGGGGTCGGGGAGCTGTTTTTT.

V is TRBV15 and J is TRBJ1-2; maybe TRBD1 (5 bases). CDR3 size: 15 residues. Germline CDR1 and CDR2: LNHNV and YYDKDF (reference sequence). V was trimmed by 0 bases and J by 3 bases, leaving 11 bases between them. The DNA for the CDR3 is TGTGCCACCAGCAGAGAGGCAGGGAACTACTATGGCTACACCTTC. This codes for CATSREAGNYYGYTF.

This chain links TRBV5-1 with TRBJ1-1; no clear D gene. Germline V gene sequence: CDR1 SGHRS, CDR2 YFSETQ. The CDR3 loop spans 11 amino acids. Trimming took off 5 bases at V and 1 base at J, with 3 bases between the two ends. The CDR3 bases are TGCGCCAGCAGAACGAACACTGAAGCTTTCTTT. Protein sequence: CASRTNTEAFF.

The chain is built from TRBV5-6 and TRBJ1-1; D remains ambiguous. CDR1 and CDR2 from the germline V gene are SGHDT and YYEEEE. The CDR3 extends over 12 amino acids. V lost 3 bases to trimming and J lost 11 bases, with 14 bases between them. The DNA for the CDR3 is TGTGCCAGCAGCTCATCCGTGGGGTTGGCTTTCTTT. Amino acid sequence: CASSSSVGLAFF.

Only one count was recorded for this clone. V usage is TRBV6-5 and J usage is TRBJ2-7, with TRBD2 identical over 12 bases. CDR3 length: 15 amino acids. V was clipped by 6 bases and J by 2 bases; unmatched bases: 5. Germline-derived CDR1 and CDR2 are MNHEY and SVGAGI. CDR3 sequence: CASSPGTSGPYEQYF. CDR3 bases: TGTGCCAGCAGCCCCGGGACTAGCGGGCCCTACGAGCAGTACTTC.

A few counts support this clone. The V call is TRBV4-1, the J call TRBJ2-6; D possibly corresponds to TRBD2 (6 bases). CDR1 MGHRA and CDR2 YSYEKL come from the germline V gene. Trimming removed 1 base from V and 13 bases from J, with 20 bases in between. CDR3 size: 16 residues. The CDR3 DNA reads as TGCGCCAGCAGCCAAGTAGGAGGGGCAGGTTTTGGGGTCCTGACTTTC. It codes for CASSQVGGAGFGVLTF.

The rearrangement uses TRBV2 and TRBJ1-2; 11 positions match TRBD1. CDR1 and CDR2 from the germline V gene are SNHLY and FYNNEI. The trim removed 9 bases at V and 3 bases at J, leaving 3 bases unmatched. This CDR3 spans 13 amino acids. This CDR3 reads CASWTGGYYGYTF. DNA of the CDR3: TGTGCCAGTTGGACAGGGGGCTACTATGGCTACACCTTC. The complete variable domain, with remaining parts taken from reference TRBV2 and TRBJ1-2, reads EPEVTQTPSHQVTQMGQEVILRCVPISNHLYFYWYRQILGQKVEFLVSFYNNEISEKSEIFDDQFSVERPDGSNFTLKIRSTKLEDSAMYFCASWTGGYYGYTFGSGTRLTVV.

Regarding this clone: Other DNA sequences in this sample translate to the same CDR3. The genes are TRBV20-1 and TRBJ2-5; 7 bases are a match to TRBD2. CDR3 length: 10 amino acids. Germline V gene data show CDR1 as DFQATT and CDR2 as SNEGSKA (reference sequence). CDR3 sequence reads: CSAGVETQYF. The CDR3 region has the DNA TGCAGCGCGGGGGTCGAGACCCAGTACTTC.

V is TRBV4-1 and J is TRBJ2-5, with D uncertain. V shed 0 bases and J shed 1 base, with 6 bases lying between them. The CDR3 sequence is 14 residues long. Germline CDR1 MGHRA, CDR2 YSYEKL. The CDR3 region is CASSQDWGQETQYF. The CDR3 nucleotides are TGCGCCAGCAGCCAAGATTGGGGCCAAGAGACCCAGTACTTC.

The gene calls are TRBV2 and TRBJ1-2; D gene uncertain. V lost 7 bases to trimming and J lost 6 bases, with 12 bases between them. The CDR3 length is 12 residues. The germline V gene has CDR1 SNHLY and CDR2 FYNNEI. In DNA, the CDR3 is TGTGCCAGCATTATGGGGTGGGATGGCTACACCTTC. Protein: CASIMGWDGYTF.

This clone was seen a handful of times. This chain joins TRBV30 and TRBJ1-2, with D maybe TRBD1 (6 bases). Trimming took off 0 bases at V and 10 bases at J, with 15 bases between the two ends. Germline CDR1 is GTSNPN and CDR2 is SVGIG (reference sequence). CDR3 length: 13 amino acids. CDR3 coding DNA: TGTGCCTGGAGTGTGTGGGGGCTAAATACCTACACCTTC. It codes for CAWSVWGLNTYTF.